This TCR beta chain derives from a study of blood T cell repertoires in COVID-19 (dated by TCRdb to 2020 to 2022). Background on the whole study: Collaborator samples came from the United States, Italy and Spain and covered acute and convalescent phases of COVID-19. The samples were drawn from the first 160 participants of the ongoing ImmuneRACE study and from roughly 1,300 subjects provided by 6 global collaborators. Subjects who had been exposed to COVID-19, were actively infected with it, or had recovered from it provided the deeply sampled blood TCRbeta repertoires that made up the dataset. The repertoires were released in a freely available public database intended as a resource for research on the immune response to SARS-CoV-2. The prospective study material was composed of cDNA or gDNA derived from T cells, B-cell-depleted T cells, or PBMCs. Where available, HLA class I and class II types were taken from metadata supplied by the sample provider and were not determined by assay-based typing. A de-identified subject ID, COVID-19 status, age in years and sex were almost always included in the sample metadata.

Enrolling through a virtual design, the prospective study's participants ranged in age from roughly 18 to 95 years and lived across roughly 24 United States geographic areas. To assign participants to cohorts, the prospective study relied on clinical history that participants themselves reported in a screening survey and a study questionnaire. Recovered participants in ImmuneRACE Cohort 3 were defined as having two consecutive negative NP/OP PCR tests, clearance from a healthcare professional, or resolution of symptoms. Mobile phlebotomists in the prospective study collected whole blood, serum and a nasopharyngeal or oropharyngeal swab from every participant. Additional blood draws and questionnaires over an approximately two-month period could optionally be provided by prospective study participants. Before DNA extraction, prospective study blood samples were shipped either frozen or at room temperature.

TCRbeta CDR3 regions were amplified from genomic DNA by means of the immunoSEQ Assay, a bias-controlled multiplex PCR. As for the original processing: Within the assay, amplification of reference gene primers was used to estimate how many nucleated cells each sample contained. To quantify the absolute abundance of each unique TCRbeta CDR3 rearrangement, sequence reads were collapsed and filtered. For each sample, productive Simpson clonality was calculated as the square root of Simpson's diversity index over productive rearrangements. In its TCRdb copy, this immuneACCESS table keeps in-frame sequences only and misses some clones. Where compared with another copy, unresolved V genes explain less than half of these, and the others have no known cause. V, J and clone size are those of that table, while D and trimming were read from the DNA. For this sample there are 350,000 or so clones; about 88% appear just once. The ten top clones hold more than 0.9% of the sample.

Regarding this clone: Its antigen is not yet known. No base-level quality is on record; no much larger clone is a single base apart.

Via the germline V gene (reference sequence), CDR1 is MNHEY and CDR2 SMNVEV. The V end loses 0 bases and the J end loses 8 bases, and a stretch of 8 bases separates them. Its CDR3 holds 13 amino acids, cysteine through phenylalanine. CDR3 DNA is the only sequence kept; it has 39 bases, read in frame from the first base. What the research found in general, with its limitations: The amount of clinical and demographic metadata varied by source and participant and was provided uncurated.

Sequenced: PBMCs or T cells enriched from blood (not recorded which). Rearrangement joined TRBV27 to TRBJ2-1, with a tentative D gene TRBD1 over 5 matching bases. The receptor was isolated from a woman aged 30 to 39 who had recovered from COVID-19. The CDR3 reads as follows: CASSLSGLDEQFF. The bases are TGTGCCAGCAGTTTATCGGGGCTTGATGAGCAGTTCTTC.